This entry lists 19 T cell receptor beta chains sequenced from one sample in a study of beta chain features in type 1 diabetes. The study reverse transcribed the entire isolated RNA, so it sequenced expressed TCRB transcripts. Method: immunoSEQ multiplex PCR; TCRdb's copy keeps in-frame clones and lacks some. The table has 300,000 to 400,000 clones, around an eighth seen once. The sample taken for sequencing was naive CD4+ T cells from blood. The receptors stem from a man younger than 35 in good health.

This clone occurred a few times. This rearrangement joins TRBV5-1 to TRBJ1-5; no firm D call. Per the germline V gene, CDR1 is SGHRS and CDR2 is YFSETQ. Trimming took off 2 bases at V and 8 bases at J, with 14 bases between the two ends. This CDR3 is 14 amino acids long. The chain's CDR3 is CASSLVGEAEPQHF. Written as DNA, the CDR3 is TGCGCCAGCAGCTTAGTGGGAGAAGCCGAGCCCCAGCATTTT.

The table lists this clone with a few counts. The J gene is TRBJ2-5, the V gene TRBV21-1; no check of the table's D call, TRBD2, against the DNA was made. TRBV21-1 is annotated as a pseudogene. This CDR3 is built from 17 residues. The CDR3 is CASSTGLGTSGQETQYF. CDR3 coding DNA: TGTGCCAGCAGCACCGGACTTGGGACTAGCGGCCAAGAGACCCAGTACTTC.

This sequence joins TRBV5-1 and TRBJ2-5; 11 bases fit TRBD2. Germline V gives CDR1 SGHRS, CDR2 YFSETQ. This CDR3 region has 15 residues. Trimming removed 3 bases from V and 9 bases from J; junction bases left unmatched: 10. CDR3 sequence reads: CASSSRLAGRMAQYF. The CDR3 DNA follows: TGCGCCAGCAGCTCGCGACTAGCGGGGCGCATGGCCCAGTACTTC.

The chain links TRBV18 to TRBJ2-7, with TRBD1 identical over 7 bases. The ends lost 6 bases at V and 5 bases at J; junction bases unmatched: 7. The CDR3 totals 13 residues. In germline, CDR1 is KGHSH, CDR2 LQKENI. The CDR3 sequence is CASSPDRDHEQYF. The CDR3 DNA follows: TGTGCCAGCTCCCCTGACAGGGACCACGAGCAGTACTTC.

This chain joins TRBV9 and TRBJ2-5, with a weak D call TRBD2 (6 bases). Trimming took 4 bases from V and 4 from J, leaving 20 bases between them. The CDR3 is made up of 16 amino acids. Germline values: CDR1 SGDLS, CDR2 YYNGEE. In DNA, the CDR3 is TGTGCCAGCAGCCTCAATCCCGGGAGTAAGGGAGAGACCCAGTACTTC. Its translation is CASSLNPGSKGETQYF.

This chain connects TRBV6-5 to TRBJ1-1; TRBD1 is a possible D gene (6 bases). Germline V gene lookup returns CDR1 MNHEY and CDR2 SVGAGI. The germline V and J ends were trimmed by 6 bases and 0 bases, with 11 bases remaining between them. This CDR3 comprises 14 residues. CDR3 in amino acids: CASSQGNMNTEAFF. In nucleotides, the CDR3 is TGTGCCAGCAGCCAGGGGAACATGAACACTGAAGCTTTCTTT.

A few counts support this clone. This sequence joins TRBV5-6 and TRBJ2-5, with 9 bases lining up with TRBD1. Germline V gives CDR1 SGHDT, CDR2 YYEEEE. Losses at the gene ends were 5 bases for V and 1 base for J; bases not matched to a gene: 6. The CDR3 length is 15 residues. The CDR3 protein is CASSYRGPFQETQYF. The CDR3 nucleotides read TGTGCCAGCAGTTACAGGGGGCCGTTCCAAGAGACCCAGTACTTC. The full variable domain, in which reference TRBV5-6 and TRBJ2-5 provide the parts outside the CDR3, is DAGVTQSPTHLIKTRGQQVTLRCSPKSGHDTVSWYQQALGQGPQFIFQYYEEEERQRGNFPDRFSGHQFPNYSSELNVNALLLGDSALYLCASSYRGPFQETQYFGPGTRLLVL.

The CDR3 sequence is CASSLQGSQETQYF. CDR3 sequence (DNA): TGTGCCAGCAGCTTACAGGGGTCCCAAGAGACCCAGTACTTC. This sequence joins TRBV5-5 and TRBJ2-5; 7 nucleotides agree with TRBD1. Per the germline V gene, CDR1 is SGHKS and CDR2 is YYEKEE (reference sequence). V was pared by 2 bases and J by 1 base, with 2 bases of the junction left unmatched. This CDR3 comprises 14 residues.

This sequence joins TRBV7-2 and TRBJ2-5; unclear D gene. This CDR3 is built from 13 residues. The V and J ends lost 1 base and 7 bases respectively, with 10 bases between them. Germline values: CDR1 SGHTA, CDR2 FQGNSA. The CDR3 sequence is CASSLVGGGTQYF. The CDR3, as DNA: TGTGCCAGCAGCTTAGTAGGCGGTGGGACCCAGTACTTC.

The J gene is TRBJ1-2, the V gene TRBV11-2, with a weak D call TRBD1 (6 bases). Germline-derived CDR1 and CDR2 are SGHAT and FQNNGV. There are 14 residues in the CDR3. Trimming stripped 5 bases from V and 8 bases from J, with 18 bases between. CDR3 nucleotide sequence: TGTGCCAGCAGCATAATAACAGGGTTGGGCGGCTACACCTTC. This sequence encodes CASSIITGLGGYTF.

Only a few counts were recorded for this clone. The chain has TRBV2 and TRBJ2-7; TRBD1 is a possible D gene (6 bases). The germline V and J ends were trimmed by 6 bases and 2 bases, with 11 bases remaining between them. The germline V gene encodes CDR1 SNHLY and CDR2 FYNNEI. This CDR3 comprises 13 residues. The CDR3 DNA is TGTGCCAGCAGAAGTTCAGGGGCCTACGAGCAGTACTTC. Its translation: CASRSSGAYEQYF.

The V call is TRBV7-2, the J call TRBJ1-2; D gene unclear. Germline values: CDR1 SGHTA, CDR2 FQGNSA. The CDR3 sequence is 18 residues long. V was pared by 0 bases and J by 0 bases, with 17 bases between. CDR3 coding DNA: TGTGCCAGCAGCTTAGCGCGGGAGGGTGGTGTGCCTAACTATGGCTACACCTTC. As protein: CASSLAREGGVPNYGYTF.

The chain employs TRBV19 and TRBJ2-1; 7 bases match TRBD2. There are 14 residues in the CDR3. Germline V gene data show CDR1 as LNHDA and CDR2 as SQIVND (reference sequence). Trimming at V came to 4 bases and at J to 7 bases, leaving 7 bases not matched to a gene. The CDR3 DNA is TGTGCCAGTAGTAAGGCGGGAGAATTGAATGAGCAGTTCTTC. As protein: CASSKAGELNEQFF. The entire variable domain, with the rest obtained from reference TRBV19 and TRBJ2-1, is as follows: DGGITQSPKYLFRKEGQNVTLSCEQNLNHDAMYWYRQDPGQGLRLIYYSQIVNDFQKGDIAEGYSVSREKKESFPLTVTSAQKNPTAFYLCASSKAGELNEQFFGPGTRLTVL.

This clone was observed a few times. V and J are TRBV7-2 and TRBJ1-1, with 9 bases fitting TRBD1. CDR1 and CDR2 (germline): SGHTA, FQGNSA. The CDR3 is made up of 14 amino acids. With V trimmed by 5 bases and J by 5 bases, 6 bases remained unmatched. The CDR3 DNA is TGTGCCAGCAGCGAGACAGGGGGTTGGACTGAAGCTTTCTTT. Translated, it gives CASSETGGWTEAFF.

DNA for the CDR3: TGTGCCAGCAGCTCAATGACAGGGGGCTTGAAGTATGGCTACACCTTC. Translated: CASSSMTGGLKYGYTF. This chain links TRBV7-2 with TRBJ1-2; 10 bases are shared with TRBD1. The CDR3 contains 16 residues. J lost 5 bases, V lost 4 bases, and 10 bases had no gene match. Germline-derived CDR1 and CDR2 are SGHTA and FQGNSA. The variable domain in full, with the rest retrieved from reference TRBV7-2 and TRBJ1-2, is GAGVSQSPSNKVTEKGKDVELRCDPISGHTALYWYRQSLGQGLEFLIYFQGNSAPDKSGLPSDRFSAERTGGSVSTLTIQRTQQEDSAVYLCASSSMTGGLKYGYTFGSGTRLTVV.

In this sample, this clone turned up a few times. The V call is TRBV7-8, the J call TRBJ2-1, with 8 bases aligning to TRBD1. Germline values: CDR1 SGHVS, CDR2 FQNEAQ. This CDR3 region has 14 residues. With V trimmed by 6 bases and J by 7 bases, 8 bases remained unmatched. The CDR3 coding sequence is TGTGCCAGCAGGCCGGGACAGGTATTGAATGAGCAGTTCTTC. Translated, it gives CASRPGQVLNEQFF. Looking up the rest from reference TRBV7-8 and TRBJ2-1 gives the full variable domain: GAGVSQSPRYKVAKRGQDVALRCDPISGHVSLFWYQQALGQGPEFLTYFQNEAQLDKSGLPSDRFFAERPEGSVSTLKIQRTQQEDSAVYLCASRPGQVLNEQFFGPGTRLTVL.

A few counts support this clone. CDR3 nucleotides: TGTGCCAGCAGGGCAGGGACAAGGAACACCGGGGAGCTGTTTTTT. Its protein is CASRAGTRNTGELFF. The rearrangement links TRBV27 to TRBJ2-2, with a weak D call TRBD1 (6 bases). The CDR3 length is 15 residues. CDR1 is MNHEY, CDR2 SMNVEV, per germline (reference sequence). Trimming stripped 6 bases from V and 1 base from J, with 12 bases between.

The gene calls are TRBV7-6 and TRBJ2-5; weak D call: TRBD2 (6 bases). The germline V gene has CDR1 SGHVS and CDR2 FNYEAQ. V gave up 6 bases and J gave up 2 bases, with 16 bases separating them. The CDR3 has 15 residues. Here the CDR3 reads CASRSTGRPQETQYF. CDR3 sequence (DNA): TGTGCCAGCAGATCCACTGGGAGGCCGCAAGAGACCCAGTACTTC.

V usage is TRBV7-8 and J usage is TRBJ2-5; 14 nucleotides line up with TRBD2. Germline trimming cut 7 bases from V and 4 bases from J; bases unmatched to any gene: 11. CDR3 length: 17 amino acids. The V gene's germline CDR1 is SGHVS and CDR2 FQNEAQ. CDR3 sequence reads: CASIPTRLAGGRETQYF. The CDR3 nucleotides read TGTGCCAGCATCCCTACACGACTAGCGGGGGGGCGAGAGACCCAGTACTTC.